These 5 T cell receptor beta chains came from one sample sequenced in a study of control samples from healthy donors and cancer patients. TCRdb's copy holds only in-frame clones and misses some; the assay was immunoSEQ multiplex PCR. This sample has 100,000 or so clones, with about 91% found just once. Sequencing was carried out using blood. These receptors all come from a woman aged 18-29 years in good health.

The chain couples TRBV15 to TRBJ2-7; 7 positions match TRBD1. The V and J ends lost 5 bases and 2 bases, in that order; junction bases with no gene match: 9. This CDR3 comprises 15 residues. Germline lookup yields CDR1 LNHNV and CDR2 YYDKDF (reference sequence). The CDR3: CATSPPGQTTYEQYF. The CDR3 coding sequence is TGTGCCACCAGCCCTCCGGGACAGACAACCTACGAGCAGTACTTC.

The CDR3 DNA sequence: TGTGCCAGCAGCCAACGAGGGTCCTATAATTCACCCCTCCACTTT. Its protein product is CASSQRGSYNSPLHF. The genes are TRBV28 and TRBJ1-6; no firm D call. This CDR3 region has 15 residues. Trimming removed 6 bases from V and 1 base from J, with 10 bases in between. Germline V lookup: CDR1 MDHEN, CDR2 SYDVKM. Complete variable domain (other parts from reference TRBV28 and TRBJ1-6): DVKVTQSSRYLVKRTGEKVFLECVQDMDHENMFWYRQDPGLGLRLIYFSYDVKMKEKGDIPEGYSVSREKKERFSLILESASTNQTSMYLCASSQRGSYNSPLHFGNGTRLTVT.

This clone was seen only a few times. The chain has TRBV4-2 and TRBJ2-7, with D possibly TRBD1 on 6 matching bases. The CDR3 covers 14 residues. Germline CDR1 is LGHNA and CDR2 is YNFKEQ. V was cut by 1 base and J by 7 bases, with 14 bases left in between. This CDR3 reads CASSQVGPGEEQYF. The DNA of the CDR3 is TGTGCCAGCAGCCAAGTTGGGCCAGGGGAAGAGCAGTACTTC.

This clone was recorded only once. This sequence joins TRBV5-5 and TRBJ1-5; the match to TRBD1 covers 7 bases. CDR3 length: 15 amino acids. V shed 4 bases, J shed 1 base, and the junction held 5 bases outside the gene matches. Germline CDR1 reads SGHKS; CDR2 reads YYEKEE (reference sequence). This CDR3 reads CASSQSGQSNQPQHF. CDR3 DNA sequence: TGTGCCAGCAGCCAGTCGGGACAGAGCAATCAGCCCCAGCATTTT.

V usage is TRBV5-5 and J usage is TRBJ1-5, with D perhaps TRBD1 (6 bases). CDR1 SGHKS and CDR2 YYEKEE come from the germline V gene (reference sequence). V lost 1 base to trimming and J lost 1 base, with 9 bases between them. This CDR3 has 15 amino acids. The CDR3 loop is CASSLLGQSNQPQHF. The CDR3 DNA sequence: TGTGCCAGCAGCTTGCTCGGACAGAGCAATCAGCCCCAGCATTTT.